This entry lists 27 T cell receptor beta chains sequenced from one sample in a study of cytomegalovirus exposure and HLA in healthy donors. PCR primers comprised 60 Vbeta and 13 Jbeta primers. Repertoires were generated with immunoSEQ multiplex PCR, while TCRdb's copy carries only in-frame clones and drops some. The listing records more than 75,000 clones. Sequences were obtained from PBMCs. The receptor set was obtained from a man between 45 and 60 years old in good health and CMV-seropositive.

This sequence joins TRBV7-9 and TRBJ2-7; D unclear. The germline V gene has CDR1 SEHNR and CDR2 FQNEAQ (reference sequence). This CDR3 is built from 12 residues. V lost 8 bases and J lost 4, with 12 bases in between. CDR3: CASGLWRYEQYF. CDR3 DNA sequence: TGTGCCAGCGGCCTATGGCGGTACGAGCAGTACTTC.

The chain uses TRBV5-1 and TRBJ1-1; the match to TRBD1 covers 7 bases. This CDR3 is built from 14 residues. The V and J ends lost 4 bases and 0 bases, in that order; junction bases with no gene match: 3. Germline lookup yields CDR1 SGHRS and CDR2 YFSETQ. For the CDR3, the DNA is TGCGCCAGCAGCCGGGACAGATTGAACACTGAAGCTTTCTTT. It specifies CASSRDRLNTEAFF.

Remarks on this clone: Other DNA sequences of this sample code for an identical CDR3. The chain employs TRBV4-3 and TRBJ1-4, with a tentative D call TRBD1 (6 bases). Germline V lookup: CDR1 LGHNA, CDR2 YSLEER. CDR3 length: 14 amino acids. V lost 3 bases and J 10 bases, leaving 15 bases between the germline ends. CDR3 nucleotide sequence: TGCGCCAGCAGCCAGACACGGACAGAGGGAAAACTGTTTTTT. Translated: CASSQTRTEGKLFF.

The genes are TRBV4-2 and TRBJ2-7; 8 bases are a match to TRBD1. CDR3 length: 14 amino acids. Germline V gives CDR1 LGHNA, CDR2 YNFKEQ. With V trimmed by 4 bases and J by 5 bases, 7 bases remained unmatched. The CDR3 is CASSLGQVSDEQYF. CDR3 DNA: TGTGCCAGCAGCCTGGGACAGGTTAGCGACGAGCAGTACTTC.

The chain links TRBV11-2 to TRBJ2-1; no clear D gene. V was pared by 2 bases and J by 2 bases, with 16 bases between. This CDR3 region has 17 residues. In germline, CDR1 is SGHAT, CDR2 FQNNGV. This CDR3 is CASSLRFGESTYNEQFF. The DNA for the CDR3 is TGTGCCAGCAGCTTAAGGTTCGGAGAGTCCACCTACAATGAGCAGTTCTTC.

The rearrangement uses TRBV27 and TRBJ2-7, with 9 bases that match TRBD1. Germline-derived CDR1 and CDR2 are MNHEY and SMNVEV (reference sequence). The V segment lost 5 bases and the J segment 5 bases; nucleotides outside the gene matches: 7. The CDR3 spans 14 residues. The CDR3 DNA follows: TGTGCCAGCAGTCATCCCGGGACAGGGAACGAGCAGTACTTC. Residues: CASSHPGTGNEQYF.

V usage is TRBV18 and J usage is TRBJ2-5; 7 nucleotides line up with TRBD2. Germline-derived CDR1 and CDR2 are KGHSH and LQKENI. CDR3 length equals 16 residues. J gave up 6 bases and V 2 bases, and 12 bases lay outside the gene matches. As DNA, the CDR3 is TGTGCCAGCTCACCAGTACTAGCGATGGTTGTGAAGACCCAGTACTTC. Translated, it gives CASSPVLAMVVKTQYF.

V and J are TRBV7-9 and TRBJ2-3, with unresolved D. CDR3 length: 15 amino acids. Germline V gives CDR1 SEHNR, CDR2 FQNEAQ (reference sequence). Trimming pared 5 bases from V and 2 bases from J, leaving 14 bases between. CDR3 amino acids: CASSPNFLDTDTQYF. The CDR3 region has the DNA TGTGCCAGCAGCCCTAACTTCTTAGACACAGATACGCAGTATTTT.

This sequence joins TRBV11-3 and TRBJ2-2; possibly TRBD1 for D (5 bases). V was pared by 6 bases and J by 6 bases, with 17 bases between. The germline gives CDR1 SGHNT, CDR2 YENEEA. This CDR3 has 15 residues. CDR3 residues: CASSTRQLPAGELFF. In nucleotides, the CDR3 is TGTGCCAGCAGTACCAGACAGTTACCGGCCGGGGAGCTGTTTTTT.

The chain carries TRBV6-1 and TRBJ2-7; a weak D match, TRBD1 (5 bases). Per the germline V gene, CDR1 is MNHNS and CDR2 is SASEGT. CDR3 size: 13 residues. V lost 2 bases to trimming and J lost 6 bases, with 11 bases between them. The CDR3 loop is CASSESQGIEQYV. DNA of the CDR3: TGTGCCAGCAGTGAAAGCCAGGGAATCGAGCAGTACGTC.

Here the CDR3 reads CASSSFSGRMYNEQFF. Written as DNA, the CDR3 is TGTGCCAGCAGCTCCTTTAGCGGGAGGATGTACAATGAGCAGTTCTTC. V gene TRBV5-4 combines with J gene TRBJ2-1, with 10 bases lining up with TRBD2. CDR1 and CDR2 (germline): SGHNT, YYREEE (reference sequence). Trimming at V came to 3 bases and at J to 4 bases, leaving 7 bases not matched to a gene. The CDR3 consists of 16 residues.

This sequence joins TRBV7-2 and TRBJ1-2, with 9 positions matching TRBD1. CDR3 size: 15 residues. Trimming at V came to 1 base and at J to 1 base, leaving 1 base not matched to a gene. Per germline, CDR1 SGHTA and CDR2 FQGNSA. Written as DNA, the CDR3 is TGTGCCAGCAGCTTAGGACAGGGGGTTAACTATGGCTACACCTTC. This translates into CASSLGQGVNYGYTF.

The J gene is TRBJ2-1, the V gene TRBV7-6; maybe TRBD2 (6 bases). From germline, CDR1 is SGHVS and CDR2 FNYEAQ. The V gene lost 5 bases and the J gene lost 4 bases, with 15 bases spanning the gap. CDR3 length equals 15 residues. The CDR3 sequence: CASSPLRGKYNEQFF. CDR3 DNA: TGTGCCAGCAGCCCACTGCGCGGGAAATACAATGAGCAGTTCTTC.

The CDR3: CASSQEIGLNYGYTF. The CDR3 bases are TGCGCCAGCAGCCAAGAGATAGGACTGAACTATGGCTACACCTTC. The chain recombines TRBV4-3 with TRBJ1-2, with D uncertain. The CDR3 spans 15 residues. Germline assignment: CDR1 LGHNA and CDR2 YSLEER. The germline V and J ends were trimmed by 0 bases and 2 bases, with 10 bases remaining between them.

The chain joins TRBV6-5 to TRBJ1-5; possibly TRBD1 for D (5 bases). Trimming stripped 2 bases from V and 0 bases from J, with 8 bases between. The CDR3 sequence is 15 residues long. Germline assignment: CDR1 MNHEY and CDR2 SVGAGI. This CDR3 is CASSYDSYSNQPQHF. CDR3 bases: TGTGCCAGCAGTTACGACAGTTATAGCAATCAGCCCCAGCATTTT.

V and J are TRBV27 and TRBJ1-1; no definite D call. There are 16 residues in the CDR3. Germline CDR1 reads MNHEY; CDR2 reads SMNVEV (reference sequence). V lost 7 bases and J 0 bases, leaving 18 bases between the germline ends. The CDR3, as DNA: TGTGCCAGCAACCGCAGGATGGGCTTGATGAACACTGAAGCTTTCTTT. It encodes CASNRRMGLMNTEAFF.

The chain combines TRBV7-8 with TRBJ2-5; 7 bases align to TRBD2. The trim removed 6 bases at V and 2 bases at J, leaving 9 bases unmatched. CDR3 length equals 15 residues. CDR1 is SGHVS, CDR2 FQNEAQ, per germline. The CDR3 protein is CASRRKRDRQETQYF. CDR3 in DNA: TGTGCCAGCAGGAGGAAGCGGGACCGTCAAGAGACCCAGTACTTC.

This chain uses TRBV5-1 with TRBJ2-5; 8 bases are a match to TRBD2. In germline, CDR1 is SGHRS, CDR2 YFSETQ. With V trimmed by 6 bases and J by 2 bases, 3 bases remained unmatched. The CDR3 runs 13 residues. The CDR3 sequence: CASKTGGQETQYF. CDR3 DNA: TGCGCCAGCAAGACGGGGGGGCAAGAGACCCAGTACTTC.

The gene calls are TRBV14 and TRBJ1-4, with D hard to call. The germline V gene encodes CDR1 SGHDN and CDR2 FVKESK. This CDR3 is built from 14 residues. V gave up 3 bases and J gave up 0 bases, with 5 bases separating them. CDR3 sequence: CASSHQATNEKLFF. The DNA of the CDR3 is TGTGCCAGCAGCCACCAGGCAACTAATGAAAAACTGTTTTTT.

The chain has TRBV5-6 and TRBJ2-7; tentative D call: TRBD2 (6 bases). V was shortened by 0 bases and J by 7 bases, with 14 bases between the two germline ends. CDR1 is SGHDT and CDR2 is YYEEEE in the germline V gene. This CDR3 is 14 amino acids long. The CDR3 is CASSLGPGTREQYF. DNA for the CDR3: TGTGCCAGCAGCTTGGGCCCAGGGACTCGAGAGCAGTACTTC.

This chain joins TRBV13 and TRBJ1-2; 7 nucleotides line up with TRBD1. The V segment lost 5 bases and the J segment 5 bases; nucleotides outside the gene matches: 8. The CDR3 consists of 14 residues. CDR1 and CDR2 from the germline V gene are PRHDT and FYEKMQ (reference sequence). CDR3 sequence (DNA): TGTGCCAGCAGCCCCAGGGGGTATGGTTATGGCTACACCTTC. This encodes CASSPRGYGYGYTF.

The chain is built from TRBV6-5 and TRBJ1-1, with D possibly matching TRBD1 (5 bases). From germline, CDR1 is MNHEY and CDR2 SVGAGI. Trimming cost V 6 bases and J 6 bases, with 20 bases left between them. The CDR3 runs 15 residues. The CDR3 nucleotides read TGTGCCAGCAGGACTACCGGGACTACCCCCCCTGAAGCTTTCTTT. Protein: CASRTTGTTPPEAFF.

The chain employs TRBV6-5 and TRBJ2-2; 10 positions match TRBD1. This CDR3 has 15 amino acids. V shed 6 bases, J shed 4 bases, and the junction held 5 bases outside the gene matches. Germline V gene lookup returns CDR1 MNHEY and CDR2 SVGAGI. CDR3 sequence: CASSRQGARTGELFF. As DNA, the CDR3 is TGTGCCAGCAGCAGACAGGGGGCTCGCACCGGGGAGCTGTTTTTT.

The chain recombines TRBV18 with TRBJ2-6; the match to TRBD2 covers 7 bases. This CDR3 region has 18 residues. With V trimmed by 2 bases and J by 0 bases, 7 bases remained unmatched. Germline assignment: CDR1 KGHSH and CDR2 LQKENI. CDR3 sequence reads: CASSPAGGFPSGANVLTF. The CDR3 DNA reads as TGTGCCAGCTCACCAGCCGGGGGGTTTCCCTCTGGGGCCAACGTCCTGACTTTC.

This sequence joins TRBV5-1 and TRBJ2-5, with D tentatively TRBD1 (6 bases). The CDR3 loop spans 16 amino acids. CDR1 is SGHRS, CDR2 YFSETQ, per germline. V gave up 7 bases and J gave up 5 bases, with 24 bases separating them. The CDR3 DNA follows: TGCGCCAGCTCACCGACTGTTGGGGGCGCCGGGGAGACCCAGTACTTC. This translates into CASSPTVGGAGETQYF.

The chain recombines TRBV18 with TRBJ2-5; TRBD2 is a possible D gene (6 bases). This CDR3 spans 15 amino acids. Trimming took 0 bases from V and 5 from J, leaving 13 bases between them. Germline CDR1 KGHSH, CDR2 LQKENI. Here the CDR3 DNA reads TGTGCCAGCTCACCACCAGGAGGGCCCGGGGAGACCCAGTACTTC. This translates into CASSPPGGPGETQYF.

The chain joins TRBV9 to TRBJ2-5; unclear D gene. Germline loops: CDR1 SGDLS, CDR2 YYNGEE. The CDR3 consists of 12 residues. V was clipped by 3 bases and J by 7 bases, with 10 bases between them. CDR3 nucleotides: TGTGCCAGCAGCGCTGCCCCAGGGACCCAGTACTTC. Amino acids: CASSAAPGTQYF.